Here is one T cell receptor beta chain with its context. This sample is drawn from a study of blood T cell repertoires in COVID-19. Clones were read by immunoSEQ multiplex PCR, and TCRdb kept only the in-frame ones, dropping some. The sample has some 150,000 clones; 80% to 90% are singletons. Sequencing input: peripheral blood. This clonotype was obtained from a woman between 40 and 55 years old with acute or convalescent COVID-19.

CDR3 DNA: TGTGCCAGCAGCCCTCGTGCGTGGGACAGAGAAGAGACCCAGTACTTC. Residues: CASSPRAWDREETQYF. The chain combines TRBV7-6 with TRBJ2-5, with 7 bases matching TRBD1. The V gene end was trimmed by 5 bases and the J gene end by 3 bases; junction bases not matched to a gene: 12. The CDR3 loop spans 16 amino acids. Germline CDR1 reads SGHVS; CDR2 reads FNYEAQ.